This T cell receptor (beta chain) was profiled in a study of cytomegalovirus exposure and HLA in healthy donors. In the study overall: From donors who were HLA-typed, an early data release held about 89 million unique TCRs.

The CDR3 covers 15 residues. From germline, CDR1 is LGHNA and CDR2 YNFKEQ. The PCR was carried out with 60 Vbeta primers and 13 Jbeta primers. Using immunoSEQ multiplex PCR, the repertoire was profiled, and TCRdb retains in-frame clones only, with some absent. This sample has more than 80,000 clones, with 65% to 75% found just once. The study, taken as a whole, reports: When presence/absence was analysed, sequencing depth was taken to be roughly uniform across donors. Follow-up analysis seemed to connect common viral pathogens with several of the most significant clusters identified.

A word on this clone: Its antigen is unknown.

Sequencing used PBMCs. The TCR originated in a female donor in good health and CMV-seronegative. The V call is TRBV4-2, the J call TRBJ1-1, with D possibly being TRBD1 (6 bases). CDR3 DNA: TGTGCTACAAAGCAGGGGCGGGTGGTGAACACTGAAGCTTTCTTT. Translating gives CATKQGRVVNTEAFF.